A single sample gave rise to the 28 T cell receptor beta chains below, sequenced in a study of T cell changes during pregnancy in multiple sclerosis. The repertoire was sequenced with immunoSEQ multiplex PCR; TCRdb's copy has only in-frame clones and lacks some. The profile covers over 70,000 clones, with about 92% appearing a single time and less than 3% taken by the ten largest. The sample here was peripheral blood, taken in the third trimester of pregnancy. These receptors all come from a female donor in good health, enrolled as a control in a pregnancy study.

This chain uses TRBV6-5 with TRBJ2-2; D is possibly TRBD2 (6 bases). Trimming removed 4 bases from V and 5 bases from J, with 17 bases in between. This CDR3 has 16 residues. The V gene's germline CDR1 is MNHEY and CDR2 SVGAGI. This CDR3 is CASSSPGNGGTGELFF. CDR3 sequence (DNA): TGTGCCAGCAGTTCCCCAGGGAATGGGGGGACCGGGGAGCTGTTTTTT.

Written as DNA, the CDR3 is TGCAGTGCTGAATCTAAAAAGCAGTATTTT. Translation gives CSAESKKQYF. The J gene is TRBJ2-3, the V gene TRBV20-1; D is undetermined. Trimming left V 5 bases short and J 11 bases short, with 11 bases between. The CDR3 contains 10 residues. Germline V lookup: CDR1 DFQATT, CDR2 SNEGSKA (reference sequence).

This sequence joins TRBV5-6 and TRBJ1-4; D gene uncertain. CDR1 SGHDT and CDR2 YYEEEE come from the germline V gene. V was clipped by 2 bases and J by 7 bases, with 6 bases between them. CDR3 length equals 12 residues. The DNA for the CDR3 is TGTGCCAGCAGCTTCCCGGGTGAAAAACTGTTTTTT. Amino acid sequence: CASSFPGEKLFF.

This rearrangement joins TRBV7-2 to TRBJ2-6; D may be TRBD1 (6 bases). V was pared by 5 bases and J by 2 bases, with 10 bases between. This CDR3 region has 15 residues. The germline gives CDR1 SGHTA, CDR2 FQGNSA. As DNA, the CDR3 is TGTGCCAGCAGCCTTGGGGGCACTGGGGCCAACGTCCTGACTTTC. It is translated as CASSLGGTGANVLTF. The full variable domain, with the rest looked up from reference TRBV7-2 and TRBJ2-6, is GAGVSQSPSNKVTEKGKDVELRCDPISGHTALYWYRQSLGQGLEFLIYFQGNSAPDKSGLPSDRFSAERTGGSVSTLTIQRTQQEDSAVYLCASSLGGTGANVLTFGAGSRLTVL.

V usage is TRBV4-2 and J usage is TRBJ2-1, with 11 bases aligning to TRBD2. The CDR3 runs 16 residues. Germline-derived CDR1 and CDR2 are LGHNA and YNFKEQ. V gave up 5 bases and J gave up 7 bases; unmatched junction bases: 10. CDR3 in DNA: TGTGCCAGCAGCAAGGGTATTAGCGGGGGGGTAAATGAGCAGTTCTTC. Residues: CASSKGISGGVNEQFF.

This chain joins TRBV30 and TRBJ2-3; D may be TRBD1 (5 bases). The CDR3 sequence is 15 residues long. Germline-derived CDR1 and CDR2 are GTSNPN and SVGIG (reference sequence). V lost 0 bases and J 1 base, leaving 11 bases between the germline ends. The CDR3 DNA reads TGTGCCTGGAGTGTATACAGGCTCGGCACAGATACGCAGTATTTT. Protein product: CAWSVYRLGTDTQYF.

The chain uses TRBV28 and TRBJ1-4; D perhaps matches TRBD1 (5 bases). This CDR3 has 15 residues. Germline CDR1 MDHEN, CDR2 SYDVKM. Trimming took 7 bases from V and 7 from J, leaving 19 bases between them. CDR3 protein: CASIHWGGGGEKLFF. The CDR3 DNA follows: TGTGCCAGCATCCATTGGGGAGGCGGGGGTGAAAAACTGTTTTTT.

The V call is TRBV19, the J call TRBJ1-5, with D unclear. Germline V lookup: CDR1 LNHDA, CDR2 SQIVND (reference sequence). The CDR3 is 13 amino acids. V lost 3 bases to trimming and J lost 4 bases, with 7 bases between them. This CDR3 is CASSIGFNQPQHF. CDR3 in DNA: TGTGCCAGTAGTATTGGCTTTAATCAGCCCCAGCATTTT.

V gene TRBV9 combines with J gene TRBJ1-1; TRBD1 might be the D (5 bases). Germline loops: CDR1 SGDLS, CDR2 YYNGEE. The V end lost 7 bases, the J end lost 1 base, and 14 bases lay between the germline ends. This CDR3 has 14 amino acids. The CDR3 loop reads CASSETGSNTEAFF. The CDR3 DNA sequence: TGTGCCAGCTCCGAAACAGGTTCGAACACTGAAGCTTTCTTT.

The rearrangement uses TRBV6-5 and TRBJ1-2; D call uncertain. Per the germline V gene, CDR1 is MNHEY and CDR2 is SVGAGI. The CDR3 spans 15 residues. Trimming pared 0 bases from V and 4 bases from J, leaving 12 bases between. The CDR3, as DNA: TGTGCCAGCAGTTACTCGAAGTCTGAGGGCTATGGCTACACCTTC. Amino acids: CASSYSKSEGYGYTF.

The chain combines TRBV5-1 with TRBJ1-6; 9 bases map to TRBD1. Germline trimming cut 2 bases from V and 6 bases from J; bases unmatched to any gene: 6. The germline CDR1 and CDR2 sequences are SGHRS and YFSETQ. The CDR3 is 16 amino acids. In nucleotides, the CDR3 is TGCGCCAGCAGCTTCGGGACAGGGAATGGTAATTCACCCCTCCACTTT. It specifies CASSFGTGNGNSPLHF.

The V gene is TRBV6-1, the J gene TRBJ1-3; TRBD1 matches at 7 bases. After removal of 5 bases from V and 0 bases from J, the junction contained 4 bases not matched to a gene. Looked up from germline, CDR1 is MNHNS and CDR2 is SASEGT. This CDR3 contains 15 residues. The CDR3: CASSTGTASGNTIYF. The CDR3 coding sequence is TGTGCCAGCAGTACAGGGACAGCCTCTGGAAACACCATATATTTT.

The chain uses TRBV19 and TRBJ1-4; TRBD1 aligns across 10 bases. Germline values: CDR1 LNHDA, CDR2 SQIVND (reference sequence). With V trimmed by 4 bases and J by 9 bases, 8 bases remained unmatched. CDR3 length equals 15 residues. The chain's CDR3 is CASSNGGGQGKKLFF. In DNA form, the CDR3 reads TGTGCCAGTAGTAATGGGGGGGGACAGGGGAAAAAACTGTTTTTT.

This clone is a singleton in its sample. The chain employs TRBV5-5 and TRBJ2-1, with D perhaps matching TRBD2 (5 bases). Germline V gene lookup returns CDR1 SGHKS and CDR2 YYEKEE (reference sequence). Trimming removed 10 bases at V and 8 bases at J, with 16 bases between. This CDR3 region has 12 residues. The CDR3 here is CAHGVGSDEQFF. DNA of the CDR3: TGTGCCCACGGGGTGGGGTCCGATGAGCAGTTCTTC.

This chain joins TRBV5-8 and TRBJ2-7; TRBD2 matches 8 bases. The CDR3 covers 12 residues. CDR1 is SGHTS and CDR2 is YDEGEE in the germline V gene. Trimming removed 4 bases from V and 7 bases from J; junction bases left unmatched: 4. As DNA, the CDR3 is TGTGCCAGCAGCCCGGGGGGGGGTGAGCAGTACTTC. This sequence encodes CASSPGGGEQYF. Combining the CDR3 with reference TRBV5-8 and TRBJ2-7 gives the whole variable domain EAGVTQSPTHLIKTRGQQATLRCSPISGHTSVYWYQQALGLGLQFLLWYDEGEERNRGNFPPRFSGRQFPNYSSELNVNALELEDSALYLCASSPGGGEQYFGPGTRLTVT.

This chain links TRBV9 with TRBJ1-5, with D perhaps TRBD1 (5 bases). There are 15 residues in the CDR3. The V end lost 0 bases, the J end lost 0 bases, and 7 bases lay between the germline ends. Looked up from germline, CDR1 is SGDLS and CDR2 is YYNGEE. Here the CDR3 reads CASSVGQNSNQPQHF. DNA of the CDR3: TGTGCCAGCAGCGTAGGACAGAATAGCAATCAGCCCCAGCATTTT.

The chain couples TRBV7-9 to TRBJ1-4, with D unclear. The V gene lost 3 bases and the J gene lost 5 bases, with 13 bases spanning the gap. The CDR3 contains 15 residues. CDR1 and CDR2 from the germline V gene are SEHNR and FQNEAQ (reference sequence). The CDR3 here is CASSFDDIPNEKLFF. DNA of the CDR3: TGTGCCAGCAGCTTCGATGACATCCCCAATGAAAAACTGTTTTTT.

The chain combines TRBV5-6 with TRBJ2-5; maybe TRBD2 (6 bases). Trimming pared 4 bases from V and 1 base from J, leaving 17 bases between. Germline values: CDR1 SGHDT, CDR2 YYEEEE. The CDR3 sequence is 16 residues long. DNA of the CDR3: TGTGCCAGCAGCATTCAGACTAGGACCGTCCAAGAGACCCAGTACTTC. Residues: CASSIQTRTVQETQYF.

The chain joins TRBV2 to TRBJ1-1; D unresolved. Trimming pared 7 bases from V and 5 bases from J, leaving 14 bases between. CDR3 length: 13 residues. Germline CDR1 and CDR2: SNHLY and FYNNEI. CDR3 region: CASINPLRTEAFF. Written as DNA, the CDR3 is TGTGCCAGCATTAACCCTTTGAGGACTGAAGCTTTCTTT.

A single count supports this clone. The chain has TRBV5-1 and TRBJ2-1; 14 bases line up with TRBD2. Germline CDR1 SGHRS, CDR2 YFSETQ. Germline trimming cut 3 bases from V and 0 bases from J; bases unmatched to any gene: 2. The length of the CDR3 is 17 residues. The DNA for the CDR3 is TGCGCCAGCAGCTCAGGACTAGCGGGGGGCTCCTACAATGAGCAGTTCTTC. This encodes CASSSGLAGGSYNEQFF.

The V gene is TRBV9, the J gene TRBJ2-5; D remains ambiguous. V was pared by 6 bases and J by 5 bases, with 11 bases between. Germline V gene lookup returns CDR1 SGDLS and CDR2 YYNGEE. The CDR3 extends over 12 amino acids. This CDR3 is CASTGVTETQYF. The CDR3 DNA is TGTGCCAGCACAGGTGTTACGGAGACCCAGTACTTC.

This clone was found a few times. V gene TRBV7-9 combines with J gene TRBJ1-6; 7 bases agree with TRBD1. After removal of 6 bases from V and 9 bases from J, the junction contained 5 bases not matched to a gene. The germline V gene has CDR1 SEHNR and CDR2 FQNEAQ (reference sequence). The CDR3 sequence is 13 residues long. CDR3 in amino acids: CASSRQGGSPLHF. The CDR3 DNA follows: TGTGCCAGCAGTCGACAGGGAGGTTCACCCCTCCACTTT.

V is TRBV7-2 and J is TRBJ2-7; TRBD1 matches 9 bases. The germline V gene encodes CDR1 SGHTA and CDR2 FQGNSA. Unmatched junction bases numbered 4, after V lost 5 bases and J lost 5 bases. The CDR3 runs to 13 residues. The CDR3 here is CASSRDREDEQYF. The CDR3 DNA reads TGTGCCAGCAGCCGGGACAGGGAGGACGAGCAGTACTTC.

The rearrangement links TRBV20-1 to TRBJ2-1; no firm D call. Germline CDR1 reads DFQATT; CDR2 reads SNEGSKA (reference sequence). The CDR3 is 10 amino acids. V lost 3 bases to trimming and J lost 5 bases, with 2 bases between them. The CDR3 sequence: CSASDNEQFF. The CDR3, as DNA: TGCAGTGCTAGCGACAATGAGCAGTTCTTC.

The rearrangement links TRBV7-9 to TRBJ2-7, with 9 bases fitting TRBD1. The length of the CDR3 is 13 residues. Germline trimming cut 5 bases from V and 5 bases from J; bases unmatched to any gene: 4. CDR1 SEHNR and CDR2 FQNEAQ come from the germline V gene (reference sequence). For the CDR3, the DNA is TGTGCCAGCAGCCGACAGGGGGGCGACGAGCAGTACTTC. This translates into CASSRQGGDEQYF.

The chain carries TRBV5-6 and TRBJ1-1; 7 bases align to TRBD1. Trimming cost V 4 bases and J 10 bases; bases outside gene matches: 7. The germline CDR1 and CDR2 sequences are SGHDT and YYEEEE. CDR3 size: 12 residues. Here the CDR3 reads CASSRDSLRAFF. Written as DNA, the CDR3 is TGTGCCAGCAGCCGGGACAGCTTGCGAGCTTTCTTT.

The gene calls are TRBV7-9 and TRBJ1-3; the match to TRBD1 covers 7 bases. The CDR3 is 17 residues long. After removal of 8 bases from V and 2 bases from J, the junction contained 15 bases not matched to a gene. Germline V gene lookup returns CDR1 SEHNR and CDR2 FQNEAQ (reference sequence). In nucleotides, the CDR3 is TGTGCCAGCGAACTATGGCCTAGACAGGGAGCTGGAAACACCATATATTTT. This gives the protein CASELWPRQGAGNTIYF.

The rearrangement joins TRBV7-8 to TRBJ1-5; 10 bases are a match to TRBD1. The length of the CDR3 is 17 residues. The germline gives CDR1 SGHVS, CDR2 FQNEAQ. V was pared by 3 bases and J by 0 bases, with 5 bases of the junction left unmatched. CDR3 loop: CASSLGTGANSNQPQHF. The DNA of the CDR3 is TGTGCCAGCAGCTTGGGGACAGGGGCGAATAGCAATCAGCCCCAGCATTTT. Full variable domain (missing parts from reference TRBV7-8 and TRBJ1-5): GAGVSQSPRYKVAKRGQDVALRCDPISGHVSLFWYQQALGQGPEFLTYFQNEAQLDKSGLPSDRFFAERPEGSVSTLKIQRTQQEDSAVYLCASSLGTGANSNQPQHFGDGTRLSIL.